This T cell receptor (beta chain) is from a study of radiation and T cells in renal cell carcinoma. Study as a whole: Nephrectomy followed 15 Gy stereotactic body radiation by 4 weeks.

The germline V gene has CDR1 LNHDA and CDR2 SQIVND (reference sequence). The CDR3 covers 16 residues. Trimming removed 6 bases from V and 3 bases from J, with 19 bases in between. TCRdb's copy holds only in-frame clones and misses some; the assay was immunoSEQ multiplex PCR. There are about 150,000 clones in the sample; 80% to 90% occur only once, and about an eighth lies in the top ten. In the case of this clone: Its antigen is unidentified.

Study conclusions and caveats: From baseline, blood top tumor clonotypes peaked at 2 weeks post-radiation. Baseline intratumoral clonotype presence is unknown without pretreatment biopsies.

The time point denotes: blood 2 weeks post-SBRT. The treatment: 15 Gy SBRT to primary tumor, nephrectomy 4 weeks later. The sample in question was blood, obtained from a patient whose treatment included radiotherapy and nephrectomy. The chain combines TRBV19 with TRBJ2-3; either TRBD1 or TRBD2 may supply D (9 bases each). This receptor was identified in a woman aged 50 to 60 with renal cell carcinoma. CDR3 loop: CASSTRGGQGTDTQYF. Written as DNA, the CDR3 is TGTGCCAGTAGCACGCGGGGGGGACAGGGTACAGATACGCAGTATTTT.